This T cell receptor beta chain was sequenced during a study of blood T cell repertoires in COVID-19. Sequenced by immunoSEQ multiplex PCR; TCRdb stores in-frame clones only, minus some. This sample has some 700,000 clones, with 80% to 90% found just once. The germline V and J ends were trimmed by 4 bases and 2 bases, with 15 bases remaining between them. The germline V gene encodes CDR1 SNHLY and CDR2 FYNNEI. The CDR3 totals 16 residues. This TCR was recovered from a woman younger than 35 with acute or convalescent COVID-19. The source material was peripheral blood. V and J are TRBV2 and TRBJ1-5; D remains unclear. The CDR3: CASSARWSGGNQPQHF. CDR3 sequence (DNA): TGTGCCAGCAGTGCGCGTTGGTCTGGAGGCAATCAGCCCCAGCATTTT.